This T cell receptor beta chain emerged from a study of cytomegalovirus exposure and HLA in healthy donors. Notes on the study in general: The productive fraction for most TCR beta V segments was about 87% or about 30% in an earlier analysis. The study dropped some indistinguishable V segments, TRBV6-2 and TRBV6-3 among them. Several top significant clusters appeared, in a later analysis, to be linked to common viral pathogens.

Germline V gene lookup returns CDR1 MDHEN and CDR2 SYDVKM. CDR3 length equals 13 residues. Trimming left V 4 bases short and J 4 bases short, with 10 bases between. In the PCR, 60 Vbeta and 13 Jbeta primers were used. Clones were read by immunoSEQ multiplex PCR, and TCRdb kept only the in-frame ones, dropping some. The data contain 130,000 or so clones, about three quarters of them seen just once; the ten biggest clones take up over 5%. Details on this clone: Its antigen is unidentified.

The TCR comes from a woman aged 40 to 50 in good health and CMV-seronegative. Source material: PBMCs. The rearrangement uses TRBV28 and TRBJ1-2, with a possible D match to TRBD1 (5 bases). As DNA, the CDR3 is TGTGCCAGCAGTTCGACAGCCTCCTATGGCTACACCTTC. This codes for CASSSTASYGYTF.